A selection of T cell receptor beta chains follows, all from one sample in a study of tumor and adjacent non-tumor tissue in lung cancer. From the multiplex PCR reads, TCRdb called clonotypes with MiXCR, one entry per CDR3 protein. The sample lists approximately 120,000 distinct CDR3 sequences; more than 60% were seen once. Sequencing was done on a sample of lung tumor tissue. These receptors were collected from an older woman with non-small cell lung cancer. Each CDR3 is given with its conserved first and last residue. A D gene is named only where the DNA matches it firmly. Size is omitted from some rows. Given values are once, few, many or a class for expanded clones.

DNA: TGTGCCAGCAGCTTAAATTCGGGGAGAGACACTGAATCTTTCTTT; CDR3: CASSLNSGRDTESFF; size: NA; D: NA; V: TRBV11-3; J: TRBJ1-1
DNA: TGCAGTGCTCCGATGCGGATACGAGACCCCGGAAACACCATATATTTT; CDR3: CSAPMRIRDPGNTIYF; size: NA; D: NA; V: TRBV20-1; J: TRBJ1-3
DNA: TGCGCCAGCAGCGGAGGACTAGCGGTTAGCACAGATACGCAGTATTTT; CDR3: CASSGGLAVSTDTQYF; size: NA; D: TRBD2; V: TRBV5-1; J: TRBJ2-3
DNA: TGTGCCAGCAGCTCAGACGAACCGCCGCTGGATACGCAGTATTTT; CDR3: CASSSDEPPLDTQYF; size: NA; D: NA; V: TRBV11-2; J: TRBJ2-3
DNA: TGTGCCAGCAGCCAAGAAAAGTGGGTCAGAAACACTGAAGCTTTCTTT; CDR3: CASSQEKWVRNTEAFF; size: NA; D: NA; V: TRBV14; J: TRBJ1-1
DNA: TGTGCCAGTACCTCCCCCCCCAGATACAATGAGCAGTTCTTC; CDR3: CASTSPPRYNEQFF; size: NA; D: NA; V: TRBV11-1; J: TRBJ2-1
DNA: TGCGCCAGCAGACGGGACAGTCTCTACAATGAGCAGTTCTTC; CDR3: CASRRDSLYNEQFF; size: many; D: TRBD1; V: TRBV5-1; J: TRBJ2-1
DNA: TGCAGTGCCGGCTCGAACATTGAAGCTCTCTTT; CDR3: CSAGSNIEALF; size: NA; D: NA; V: TRBV20-1; J: TRBJ1-1
DNA: TGTGCCAGCACCAGGGGACTAGCGGGGGCCGGTGAGCGGTTCTTC; CDR3: CASTRGLAGAGERFF; size: NA; D: TRBD2; V: TRBV11-3; J: TRBJ2-1
DNA: TGTGCCAGCACCGCCCCCGGGCTAGCGGGAGGCCAAACGGGTGAGCAGTTCTTC; CDR3: CASTAPGLAGGQTGEQFF; size: many; D: TRBD2; V: TRBV28; J: TRBJ2-1
DNA: TGTGCCAGCAGCTTGGGGCAGGGTAACACCTGGGAGCTGTTTTTT; CDR3: CASSLGQGNTWELFF; size: few; D: NA; V: TRBV11-3; J: TRBJ2-2
DNA: TGCGCCAGTAGCCCTAGGTCGACAGGGAGTGGCACAGATACGCAGTATTTT; CDR3: CASSPRSTGSGTDTQYF; size: NA; D: TRBD1; V: TRBV4-1; J: TRBJ2-3
DNA: TGTGCCAGCAGCCCGATGCCGGGACAGACCTACAATGAGCAGTTCTTC; CDR3: CASSPMPGQTYNEQFF; size: few; D: TRBD1; V: TRBV7-2; J: TRBJ2-1
DNA: TGCGCCAGCAGCCTCACCCAGGGAGGGACTGGCGGGGAGCTGTTTTTT; CDR3: CASSLTQGGTGGELFF; size: NA; D: TRBD2; V: TRBV4-3; J: TRBJ2-2
DNA: TGCGCCAGCAGGTATTCCGTCTGGACAGAAAATCAGCCCCAGCATTTT; CDR3: CASRYSVWTENQPQHF; size: NA; D: NA; V: TRBV4-1; J: TRBJ1-5
DNA: TGTGTCAGCAGCTTTGAGGGTGCCACAAATACGCAGTATTTT; CDR3: CVSSFEGATNTQYF; size: NA; D: NA; V: TRBV11-1; J: TRBJ2-3
DNA: TGTGCCAGCAGGTTGGACCACGGAGGATACGAGCAGTACTTC; CDR3: CASRLDHGGYEQYF; size: NA; D: NA; V: TRBV11-2; J: TRBJ2-7
DNA: TGTGCCAGCACCTTAGAGTTGAATGGCGGGAGCCACAATGAGAAGTTCTTC; CDR3: CASTLELNGGSHNEKFF; size: once; D: TRBD2; V: TRBV11-2; J: TRBJ2-1
DNA: TGTGCCCGATCGGTGGGTGTAACTGAAGCTTTCTTT; CDR3: CARSVGVTEAFF; size: NA; D: NA; V: TRBV19; J: TRBJ1-1
DNA: TGTGCCAGCTGCGGTGGTCCGGGGTTCAATGAGCAGTTCTTC; CDR3: CASCGGPGFNEQFF; size: many; D: NA; V: TRBV6-2/TRBV6-3; J: TRBJ2-1
DNA: TGTGCCAGCAACTTACGTCCCGGGACAGGGGGGGGAAACACTGAAGCATTCTTT; CDR3: CASNLRPGTGGGNTEAFF; size: NA; D: TRBD1; V: TRBV5-5; J: TRBJ1-1
DNA: TGTGCCAGCACAGCAGGGGGCACTGAAGCTTTCTTT; CDR3: CASTAGGTEAFF; size: NA; D: TRBD1; V: TRBV28; J: TRBJ1-1
DNA: TGTGCCAGGAGCACCAAAGGTGGAGGGGTTTATCAAGAGACCCAGTACTTC; CDR3: CARSTKGGGVYQETQYF; size: NA; D: NA; V: TRBV11-3; J: TRBJ2-5
DNA: TGTGCCAGCAGCCCCTTCTGCGGGGGGGCCAACGTTCTGACTTTC; CDR3: CASSPFCGGANVLTF; size: NA; D: TRBD2; V: TRBV11-1; J: TRBJ2-6
DNA: TGCAGTGCTGGTGAGGGGAACGGCTATGGCTACACGTTC; CDR3: CSAGEGNGYGYTF; size: NA; D: NA; V: TRBV20-1; J: TRBJ1-2